Listed below are T cell receptor beta chains from one sample, sequenced in a study of blood T cell repertoires in COVID-19. The repertoire was sequenced with immunoSEQ multiplex PCR; TCRdb's copy has only in-frame clones and lacks some. The data contain 40,000 to 65,000 clones, 70% to 85% of them singletons. The specimen was peripheral blood. All receptors come from a human donor in a cohort sampled during active COVID-19. Each CDR3 is given with its conserved first and last residue. Each record gives: clone size, V gene, J gene, D gene, CDR3 DNA, CDR3 protein. D genes are given only for firm matches. Size values are once, few and many counts, or a class for expanded clones, and some rows have none.

abundance: -
v_gene: TRBV2
j_gene: TRBJ1-1
d_gene: -
CDR3nt: TGTGCCAGCAGCCCCGGGACACCTGAAGCTTTCTTT
CDR3aa: CASSPGTPEAFF

abundance: -
v_gene: TRBV27
j_gene: TRBJ2-3
d_gene: TRBD2
CDR3nt: TGTGCCAGCAGTCGAGAACTAGCGGGGGGGATAGCCCAAAGGTATACGCAGTATTTT
CDR3aa: CASSRELAGGIAQRYTQYF

abundance: -
v_gene: TRBV6-5
j_gene: TRBJ1-1
d_gene: -
CDR3nt: TGTGCCAGCAGTTACGGGGGGGGCCAGGGAAACACTGAAGCTTTCTTT
CDR3aa: CASSYGGGQGNTEAFF

abundance: -
v_gene: TRBV11-3
j_gene: TRBJ2-3
d_gene: TRBD1
CDR3nt: TGTGCCAGCAGCTTAAGGCAGGGGGGCACAGATACGCAGTATTTT
CDR3aa: CASSLRQGGTDTQYF

abundance: -
v_gene: TRBV19
j_gene: TRBJ2-5
d_gene: -
CDR3nt: TGTGCCAGTAGTATAGGGACAATGTACCAAGAGACCCAGTACTTC
CDR3aa: CASSIGTMYQETQYF

abundance: -
v_gene: TRBV29-1
j_gene: TRBJ2-2
d_gene: TRBD2
CDR3nt: TGCAGCGCCTCGGGACTAGTATCAGACACCGGGGAGCTGTTTTTT
CDR3aa: CSASGLVSDTGELFF

abundance: once
v_gene: TRBV6-2/TRBV6-3
j_gene: TRBJ2-7
d_gene: -
CDR3nt: TGTGCCAGCAGTTACCCTTCTTTCGAGCAGTACTTC
CDR3aa: CASSYPSFEQYF

abundance: -
v_gene: TRBV5-8
j_gene: TRBJ2-7
d_gene: -
CDR3nt: TGTGCCAGCATTATCTCAGGGGCGGGAGTGGACTACGAGCAGTACTTC
CDR3aa: CASIISGAGVDYEQYF

abundance: -
v_gene: TRBV2
j_gene: TRBJ1-5
d_gene: TRBD1
CDR3nt: TGTGCCACGGCGCCAGGGACAGGGGAACAGCCCCAGCATTTT
CDR3aa: CATAPGTGEQPQHF

abundance: -
v_gene: TRBV29-1
j_gene: TRBJ2-2
d_gene: -
CDR3nt: TGCAGCGTTAGGAGAGGATCGAACACCGGGGAGCTGTTTTTT
CDR3aa: CSVRRGSNTGELFF

abundance: -
v_gene: TRBV7-8
j_gene: TRBJ1-2
d_gene: TRBD1
CDR3nt: TGTGCCAGCACAGTGACAGGGGTTGGGTACACCTTC
CDR3aa: CASTVTGVGYTF

abundance: -
v_gene: TRBV7-9
j_gene: TRBJ2-5
d_gene: TRBD2
CDR3nt: TGTGCCAGCAGCGAGACTAGCGGGGGGCCCCAAGAGACCCAGTACTTC
CDR3aa: CASSETSGGPQETQYF

abundance: once
v_gene: TRBV5-4
j_gene: TRBJ2-7
d_gene: -
CDR3nt: TGTGCCAGCAGTTTACAGGAGCGCAACAACGAGCAGTACTTC
CDR3aa: CASSLQERNNEQYF

abundance: once
v_gene: TRBV9
j_gene: TRBJ1-4
d_gene: TRBD1
CDR3nt: TGTGCCAGCAGCCCTACGAGGACAGGTTTGCATGAAAAACTGTTTTTT
CDR3aa: CASSPTRTGLHEKLFF

abundance: few
v_gene: TRBV7-2
j_gene: TRBJ1-2
d_gene: -
CDR3nt: TGTGCCAGCAGCCCCGACTATAATTATGGCTACACCTTC
CDR3aa: CASSPDYNYGYTF

abundance: once
v_gene: TRBV5-1
j_gene: TRBJ1-2
d_gene: TRBD1
CDR3nt: TGCGCCAGCAGCCTGAACCCGACAGGGACAGGAGGCTACACCTTC
CDR3aa: CASSLNPTGTGGYTF

abundance: -
v_gene: TRBV15
j_gene: TRBJ2-1
d_gene: -
CDR3nt: TGTGCCACCAGCAGAGGACGACAGGAGTTTTGGAATGAGCAGTTCTTC
CDR3aa: CATSRGRQEFWNEQFF

abundance: -
v_gene: TRBV2
j_gene: TRBJ1-2
d_gene: -
CDR3nt: TGTGCCAGCAGTGAAGAGGGGATAGACTATGGCTACACCTTC
CDR3aa: CASSEEGIDYGYTF

abundance: -
v_gene: TRBV11-3
j_gene: TRBJ1-6
d_gene: -
CDR3nt: TGTGCCAGCAGCCTCCAGGAAAATTCACCCCTCCACTTT
CDR3aa: CASSLQENSPLHF

abundance: few
v_gene: TRBV5-1
j_gene: TRBJ1-3
d_gene: -
CDR3nt: TGCGCCAGCAGCTTGACGGGAGGAAACACCATATATTTT
CDR3aa: CASSLTGGNTIYF

abundance: -
v_gene: TRBV30
j_gene: TRBJ2-3
d_gene: TRBD1
CDR3nt: TGTGCCTGGAGTGCGACAGGGGGGTTCACAGATACGCAGTATTTT
CDR3aa: CAWSATGGFTDTQYF

abundance: -
v_gene: TRBV6-1
j_gene: TRBJ1-5
d_gene: -
CDR3nt: TGTGCCAGCAGTGGGGGGAGGGGAAGGAGCAATCAGCCCCAGCATTTT
CDR3aa: CASSGGRGRSNQPQHF

abundance: -
v_gene: TRBV6-5
j_gene: TRBJ2-7
d_gene: -
CDR3nt: TGTGCCAGCAGTTACTCTCGAGACACATACGAGCAGTACTTC
CDR3aa: CASSYSRDTYEQYF

abundance: few
v_gene: TRBV24-1
j_gene: TRBJ1-2
d_gene: TRBD1
CDR3nt: TGTGCCACCAGTGATGACAGGGGGCGAGGCTACACCTTC
CDR3aa: CATSDDRGRGYTF

abundance: -
v_gene: TRBV7-9
j_gene: TRBJ2-5
d_gene: -
CDR3nt: TGTGCCAGCAGCCCCCAATTTCGGACAGCACAAGAGACCCAGTACTTC
CDR3aa: CASSPQFRTAQETQYF

abundance: -
v_gene: TRBV6-4
j_gene: TRBJ2-2
d_gene: TRBD1
CDR3nt: TGTGCCAGCAGTGTGGACAGGGAGAACACCGGGGAGCTGTTTTTT
CDR3aa: CASSVDRENTGELFF

abundance: -
v_gene: TRBV24-1
j_gene: TRBJ1-2
d_gene: -
CDR3nt: TGTGCCACCAGTGAGTCAGGTCGGGGCTACACCTTC
CDR3aa: CATSESGRGYTF

abundance: few
v_gene: TRBV9
j_gene: TRBJ2-2
d_gene: -
CDR3nt: TGTGCCAGCAGCGTAGCGGATAAACTGCATGAACTAGCCAGGTCCGGGGAGCTGTTTTTT
CDR3aa: CASSVADKLHELARSGELFF

abundance: -
v_gene: TRBV28
j_gene: TRBJ1-1
d_gene: -
CDR3nt: TGTGCCAGCAGTCCCCAGGGTTGGACTGAAGCTTTCTTT
CDR3aa: CASSPQGWTEAFF

abundance: -
v_gene: TRBV5-6
j_gene: TRBJ1-2
d_gene: TRBD1
CDR3nt: TGTGCCAGCAGCCCGGGACAGGGGGATGGCTACACCTTC
CDR3aa: CASSPGQGDGYTF

abundance: -
v_gene: TRBV28
j_gene: TRBJ1-2
d_gene: TRBD1
CDR3nt: TGTGCCAGTGGGGACAGGGTCGATGGCTACACCTTC
CDR3aa: CASGDRVDGYTF

abundance: -
v_gene: TRBV5-4
j_gene: TRBJ2-5
d_gene: TRBD2
CDR3nt: TGTGCCAGCAGCCCAGGGACTAGCGGGGGCCAAGAGACCCAGTACTTC
CDR3aa: CASSPGTSGGQETQYF

abundance: -
v_gene: TRBV6-4
j_gene: TRBJ2-3
d_gene: TRBD2
CDR3nt: TGTGCCAGCAGTGACTCGACTAGCGGGAGTGATACGCAGTATTTT
CDR3aa: CASSDSTSGSDTQYF

abundance: -
v_gene: TRBV2
j_gene: TRBJ1-2
d_gene: -
CDR3nt: TGTGCCAGCAGCCCCGGGATGTTCTATGGCTACACCTTC
CDR3aa: CASSPGMFYGYTF

abundance: -
v_gene: TRBV6-6
j_gene: TRBJ1-5
d_gene: -
CDR3nt: TGTGCCAGCAGTTACTCCGACAGGAGCAATCAGCCCCAGCATTTT
CDR3aa: CASSYSDRSNQPQHF

abundance: -
v_gene: TRBV7-8
j_gene: TRBJ2-2
d_gene: -
CDR3nt: TGTGCCAGCCCGGGGACCGGGGAGCTGTTTTTT
CDR3aa: CASPGTGELFF

abundance: -
v_gene: TRBV27
j_gene: TRBJ2-2
d_gene: -
CDR3nt: TGTGCCAGCAGTTTTTTTCCATCAATTGGACGGACTCTCAACACCGGGGAGCTGTTTTTT
CDR3aa: CASSFFPSIGRTLNTGELFF

abundance: -
v_gene: TRBV2
j_gene: TRBJ2-1
d_gene: -
CDR3nt: TGTGCCAGCAGTGGTATAAACGGGAATGAGCAGTTCTTC
CDR3aa: CASSGINGNEQFF

abundance: -
v_gene: TRBV2
j_gene: TRBJ2-4
d_gene: TRBD2
CDR3nt: TGTGCCAGCAGTTGGGGACTAGCGGGGGGACAGGGTCAGTACTTC
CDR3aa: CASSWGLAGGQGQYF

abundance: -
v_gene: TRBV11-2
j_gene: TRBJ2-3
d_gene: TRBD1
CDR3nt: TGTGCCAGCAGCCGGGACAGGGGGGAGGTGAATACGCAGTATTTT
CDR3aa: CASSRDRGEVNTQYF

abundance: -
v_gene: TRBV6-5
j_gene: TRBJ2-7
d_gene: TRBD1
CDR3nt: TGTGCCAGCAGTTACCAAGGGACAGCCGAGCAGTACTTC
CDR3aa: CASSYQGTAEQYF

abundance: -
v_gene: TRBV7-9
j_gene: TRBJ2-3
d_gene: TRBD2
CDR3nt: TGTGCCAGCAATTTAGCGGGAGAGGTTCGCGAAGATACGCAGTATTTT
CDR3aa: CASNLAGEVREDTQYF

abundance: -
v_gene: TRBV11-2
j_gene: TRBJ2-7
d_gene: -
CDR3nt: TGTGCCAGCAGCTTAGAGGTCGGGGTTTCCTACGAGCAGTACTTC
CDR3aa: CASSLEVGVSYEQYF

abundance: -
v_gene: TRBV5-8
j_gene: TRBJ1-5
d_gene: -
CDR3nt: TGTGCCAGCAGCTTGGGGCAGGGCGTAAACAATCAGCCCCAGCATTTT
CDR3aa: CASSLGQGVNNQPQHF

abundance: once
v_gene: TRBV18
j_gene: TRBJ2-5
d_gene: TRBD1
CDR3nt: TGTGCCAGCTCACCAGGGACAGGGCGGACCCAGTACTTC
CDR3aa: CASSPGTGRTQYF

abundance: few
v_gene: TRBV30
j_gene: TRBJ1-4
d_gene: -
CDR3nt: TGTGCCTGGAGGGTGGGCTATGCAACTAATGAAAAACTGTTTTTT
CDR3aa: CAWRVGYATNEKLFF

abundance: many
v_gene: TRBV28
j_gene: TRBJ1-5
d_gene: -
CDR3nt: TGTGCCAGCAGTTTCGCGTACGAGGTAGCAAGCAATCAGCCCCAGCATTTT
CDR3aa: CASSFAYEVASNQPQHF

abundance: -
v_gene: TRBV5-6
j_gene: TRBJ2-5
d_gene: TRBD1
CDR3nt: TGTGCCAGCCTCGACAGGGTGGAGACCCAGTACTTC
CDR3aa: CASLDRVETQYF

abundance: -
v_gene: TRBV7-8
j_gene: TRBJ2-2
d_gene: TRBD1
CDR3nt: TGTGCCAGCAGCTTAGCGTCAGGGGGACGGACCGGGGAGCTGTTTTTT
CDR3aa: CASSLASGGRTGELFF

abundance: -
v_gene: TRBV5-5
j_gene: TRBJ2-3
d_gene: -
CDR3nt: TGTGCCAGCAGCTTGGCCGGAGATACGCAGTATTTT
CDR3aa: CASSLAGDTQYF

abundance: -
v_gene: TRBV6-2/TRBV6-3
j_gene: TRBJ1-5
d_gene: TRBD1
CDR3nt: TGTGCCAGCAGTCCAGGGGGCTTTAATCAGCCCCAGCATTTT
CDR3aa: CASSPGGFNQPQHF

abundance: -
v_gene: TRBV4-3
j_gene: TRBJ2-7
d_gene: TRBD1
CDR3nt: TGCGCCAGCAGCCAAGTTGGGACAGGGGTCTACGAGCAGTACTTC
CDR3aa: CASSQVGTGVYEQYF

abundance: -
v_gene: TRBV21-1
j_gene: TRBJ2-1
d_gene: -
CDR3nt: TGTGCCAGCAGCACCGAGACTAGCGGGGAGGACAAATTAATCTACAATGAGCAGTTCTTC
CDR3aa: CASSTETSGEDKLIYNEQFF